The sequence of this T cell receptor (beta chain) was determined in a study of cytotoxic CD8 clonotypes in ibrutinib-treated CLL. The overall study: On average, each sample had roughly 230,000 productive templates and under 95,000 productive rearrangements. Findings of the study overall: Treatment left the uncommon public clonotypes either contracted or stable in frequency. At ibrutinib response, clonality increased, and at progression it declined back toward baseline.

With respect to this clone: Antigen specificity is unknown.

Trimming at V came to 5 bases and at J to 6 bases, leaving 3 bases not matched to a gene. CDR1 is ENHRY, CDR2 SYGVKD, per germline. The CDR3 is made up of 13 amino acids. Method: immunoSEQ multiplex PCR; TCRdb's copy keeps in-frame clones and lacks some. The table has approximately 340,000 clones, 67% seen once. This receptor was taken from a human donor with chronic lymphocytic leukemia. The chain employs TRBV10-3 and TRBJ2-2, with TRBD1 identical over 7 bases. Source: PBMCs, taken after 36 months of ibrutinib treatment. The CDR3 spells CAISTQGPGELFF. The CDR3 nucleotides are TGTGCCATCAGTACACAGGGGCCCGGGGAGCTGTTTTTT.